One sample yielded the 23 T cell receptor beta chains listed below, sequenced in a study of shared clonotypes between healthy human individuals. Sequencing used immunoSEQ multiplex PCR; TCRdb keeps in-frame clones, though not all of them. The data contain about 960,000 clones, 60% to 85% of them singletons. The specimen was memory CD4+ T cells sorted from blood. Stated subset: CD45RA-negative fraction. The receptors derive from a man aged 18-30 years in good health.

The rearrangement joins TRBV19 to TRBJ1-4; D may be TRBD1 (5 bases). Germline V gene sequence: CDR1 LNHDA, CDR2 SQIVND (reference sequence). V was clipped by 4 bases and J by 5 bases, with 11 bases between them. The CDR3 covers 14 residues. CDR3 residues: CASSKGARNEKLFF. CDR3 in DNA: TGTGCCAGTAGTAAAGGGGCCCGAAATGAAAAACTGTTTTTT. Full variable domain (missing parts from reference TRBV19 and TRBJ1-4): DGGITQSPKYLFRKEGQNVTLSCEQNLNHDAMYWYRQDPGQGLRLIYYSQIVNDFQKGDIAEGYSVSREKKESFPLTVTSAQKNPTAFYLCASSKGARNEKLFFGSGTQLSVL.

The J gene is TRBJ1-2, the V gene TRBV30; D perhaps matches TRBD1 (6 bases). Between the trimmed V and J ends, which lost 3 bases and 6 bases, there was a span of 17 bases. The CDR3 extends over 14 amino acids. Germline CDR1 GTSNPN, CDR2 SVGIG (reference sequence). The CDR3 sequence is CAWRDRSSYHGYTF. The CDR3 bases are TGTGCCTGGAGAGACAGGTCTTCCTATCATGGCTACACCTTC.

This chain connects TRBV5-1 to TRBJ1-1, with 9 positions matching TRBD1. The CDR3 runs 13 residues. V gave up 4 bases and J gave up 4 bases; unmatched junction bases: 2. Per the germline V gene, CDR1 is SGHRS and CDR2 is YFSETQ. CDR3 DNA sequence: TGCGCCAGCAGCCGACAGGGGGTCACTGAAGCTTTCTTT. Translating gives CASSRQGVTEAFF.

The CDR3 sequence: CASSRAGESSYEQYF. CDR3 DNA: TGTGCCAGCTCACGGGCAGGGGAATCGTCCTACGAGCAGTACTTC. The chain employs TRBV18 and TRBJ2-7; TRBD1 might be the D (6 bases). CDR1 KGHSH and CDR2 LQKENI come from the germline V gene. The CDR3 loop spans 15 amino acids. The ends were cut back, 4 bases at V and 1 base at J, with 14 bases in the middle.

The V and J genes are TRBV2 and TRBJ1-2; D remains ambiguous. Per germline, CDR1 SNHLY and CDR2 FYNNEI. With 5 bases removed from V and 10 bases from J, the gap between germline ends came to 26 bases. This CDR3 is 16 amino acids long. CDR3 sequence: CASSRFLALLISDYTF. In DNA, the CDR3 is TGTGCCAGCAGTCGGTTTTTGGCCCTTCTAATTTCGGACTACACCTTC.

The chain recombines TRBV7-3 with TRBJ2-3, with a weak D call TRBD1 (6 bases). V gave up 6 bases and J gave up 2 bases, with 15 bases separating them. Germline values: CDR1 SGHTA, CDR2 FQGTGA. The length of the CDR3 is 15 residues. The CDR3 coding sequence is TGTGCCAGCAGTCCAGGGGTTGGGTACACAGATACGCAGTATTTT. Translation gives CASSPGVGYTDTQYF.

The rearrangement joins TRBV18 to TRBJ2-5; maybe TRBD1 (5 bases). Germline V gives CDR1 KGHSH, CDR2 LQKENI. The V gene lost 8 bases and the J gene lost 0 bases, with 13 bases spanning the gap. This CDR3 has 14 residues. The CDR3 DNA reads TGTGCCAGCCACGGATCAGGGTACCAAGAGACCCAGTACTTC. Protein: CASHGSGYQETQYF.

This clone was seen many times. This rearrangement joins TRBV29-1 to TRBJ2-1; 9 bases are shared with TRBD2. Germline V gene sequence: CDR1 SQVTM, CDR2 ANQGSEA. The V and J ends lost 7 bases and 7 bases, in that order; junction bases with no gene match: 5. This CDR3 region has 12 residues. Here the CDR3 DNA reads TGCAGCGCTCTGAGCGGGAGGAATGAGCAGTTCTTC. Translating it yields CSALSGRNEQFF.

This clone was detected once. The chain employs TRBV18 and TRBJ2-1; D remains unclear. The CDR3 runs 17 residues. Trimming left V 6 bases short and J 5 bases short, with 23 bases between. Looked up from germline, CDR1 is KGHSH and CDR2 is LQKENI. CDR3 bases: TGTGCCAGCTCGGTCTTTGGCGGTCCAAACCAAAACAATGAGCAGTTCTTC. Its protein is CASSVFGGPNQNNEQFF.

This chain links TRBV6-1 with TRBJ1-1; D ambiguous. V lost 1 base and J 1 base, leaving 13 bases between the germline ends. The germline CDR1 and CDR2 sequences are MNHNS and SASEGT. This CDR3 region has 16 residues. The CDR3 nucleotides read TGTGCCAGCAGTGAAGATATATCGTACGCGAACACTGAAGCTTTCTTT. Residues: CASSEDISYANTEAFF.

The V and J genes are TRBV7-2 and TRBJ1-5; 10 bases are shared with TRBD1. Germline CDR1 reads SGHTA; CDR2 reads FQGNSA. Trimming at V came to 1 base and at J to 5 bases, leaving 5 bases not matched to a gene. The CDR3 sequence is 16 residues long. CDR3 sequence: CASSLGPGQGYQPQHF. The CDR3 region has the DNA TGTGCCAGCAGCTTAGGTCCGGGACAGGGGTATCAGCCCCAGCATTTT.

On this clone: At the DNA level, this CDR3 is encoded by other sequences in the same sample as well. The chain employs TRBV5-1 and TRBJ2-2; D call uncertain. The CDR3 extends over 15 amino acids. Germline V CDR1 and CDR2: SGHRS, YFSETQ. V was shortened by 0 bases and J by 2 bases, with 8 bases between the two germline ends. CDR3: CASSLVGSNTGELFF. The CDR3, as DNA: TGCGCCAGCAGCTTGGTTGGTAGCAACACCGGGGAGCTGTTTTTT.

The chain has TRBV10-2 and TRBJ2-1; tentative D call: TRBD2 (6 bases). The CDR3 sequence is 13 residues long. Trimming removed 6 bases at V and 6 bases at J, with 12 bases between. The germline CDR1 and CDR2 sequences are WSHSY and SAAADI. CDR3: CASRATRLNEQFF. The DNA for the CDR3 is TGCGCCAGCAGAGCGACTAGACTCAATGAGCAGTTCTTC.

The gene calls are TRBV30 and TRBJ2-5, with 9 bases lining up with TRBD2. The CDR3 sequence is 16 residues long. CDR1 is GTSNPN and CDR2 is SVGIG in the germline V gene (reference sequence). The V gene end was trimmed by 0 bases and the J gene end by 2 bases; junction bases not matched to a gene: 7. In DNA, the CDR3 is TGTGCCTGGAGTGTAGGGTCTAGCGGGAATCAAGAGACCCAGTACTTC. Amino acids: CAWSVGSSGNQETQYF.

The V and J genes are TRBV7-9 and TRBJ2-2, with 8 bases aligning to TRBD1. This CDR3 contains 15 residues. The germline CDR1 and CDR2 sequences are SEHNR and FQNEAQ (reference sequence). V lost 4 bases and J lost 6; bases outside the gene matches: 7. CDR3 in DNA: TGTGCCAGCAGCTCGGACAGGGTATACGCCGGGGAGCTGTTTTTT. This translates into CASSSDRVYAGELFF.

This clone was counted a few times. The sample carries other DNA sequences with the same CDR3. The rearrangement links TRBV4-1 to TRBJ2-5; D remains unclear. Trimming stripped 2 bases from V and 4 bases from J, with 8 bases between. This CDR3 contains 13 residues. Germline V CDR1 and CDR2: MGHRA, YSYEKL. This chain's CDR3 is CASSQWRGETQYF. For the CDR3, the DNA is TGCGCCAGCAGCCAATGGCGCGGAGAGACCCAGTACTTC.

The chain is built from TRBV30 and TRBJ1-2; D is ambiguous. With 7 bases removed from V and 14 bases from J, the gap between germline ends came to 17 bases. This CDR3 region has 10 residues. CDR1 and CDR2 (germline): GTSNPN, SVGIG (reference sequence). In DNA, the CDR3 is TGTGCCTCATACCTAAAACAGTTGACCTTC. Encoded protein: CASYLKQLTF.

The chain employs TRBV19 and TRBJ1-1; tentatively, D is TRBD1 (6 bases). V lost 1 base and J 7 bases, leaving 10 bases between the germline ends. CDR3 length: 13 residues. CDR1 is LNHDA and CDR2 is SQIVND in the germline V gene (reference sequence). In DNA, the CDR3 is TGTGCCAGTAGTATAGCGGGGGGCAGTGAAGCTTTCTTT. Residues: CASSIAGGSEAFF.

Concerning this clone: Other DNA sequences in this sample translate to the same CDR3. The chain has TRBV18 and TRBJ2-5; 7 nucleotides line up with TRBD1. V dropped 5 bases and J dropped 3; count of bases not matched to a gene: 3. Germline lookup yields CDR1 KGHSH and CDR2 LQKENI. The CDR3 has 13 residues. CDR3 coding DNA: TGTGCCAGCTCAAGGGGACAGAAAGAGACCCAGTACTTC. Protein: CASSRGQKETQYF.

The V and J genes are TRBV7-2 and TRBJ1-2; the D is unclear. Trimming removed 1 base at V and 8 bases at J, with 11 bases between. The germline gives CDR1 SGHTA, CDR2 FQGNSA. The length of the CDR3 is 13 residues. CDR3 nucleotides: TGTGCCAGCAGCTTAGAGATGAATCGGGGCTACACCTTC. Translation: CASSLEMNRGYTF.

The CDR3 nucleotides are TGTGCCAGCGCTAAGGGGCCAAACACCGGGGAGCTGTTTTTT. The encoded protein is CASAKGPNTGELFF. V gene TRBV7-3 combines with J gene TRBJ2-2; D might be TRBD1 (5 bases). The CDR3 length is 14 residues. Trimming removed 8 bases at V and 2 bases at J, with 12 bases between. From germline, CDR1 is SGHTA and CDR2 FQGTGA. Full variable domain (remainder filled in from reference TRBV7-3 and TRBJ2-2): GAGVSQTPSNKVTEKGKYVELRCDPISGHTALYWYRQSLGQGPEFLIYFQGTGAADDSGLPNDRFFAVRPEGSVSTLKIQRTERGDSAVYLCASAKGPNTGELFFGEGSRLTVL.

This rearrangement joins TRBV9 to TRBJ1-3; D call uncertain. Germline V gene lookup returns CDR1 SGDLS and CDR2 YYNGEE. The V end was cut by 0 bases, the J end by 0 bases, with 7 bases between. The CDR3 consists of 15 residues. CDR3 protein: CASSVVGSSGNTIYF. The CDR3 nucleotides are TGTGCCAGCAGCGTAGTGGGCAGCTCTGGAAACACCATATATTTT.

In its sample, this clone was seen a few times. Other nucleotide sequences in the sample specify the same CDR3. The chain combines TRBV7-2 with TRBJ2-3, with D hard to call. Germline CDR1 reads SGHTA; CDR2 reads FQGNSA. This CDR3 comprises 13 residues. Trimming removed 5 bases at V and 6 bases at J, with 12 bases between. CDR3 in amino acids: CASSLRRGDTQYF. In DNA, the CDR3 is TGTGCCAGCAGCCTCCGCAGAGGCGATACGCAGTATTTT.